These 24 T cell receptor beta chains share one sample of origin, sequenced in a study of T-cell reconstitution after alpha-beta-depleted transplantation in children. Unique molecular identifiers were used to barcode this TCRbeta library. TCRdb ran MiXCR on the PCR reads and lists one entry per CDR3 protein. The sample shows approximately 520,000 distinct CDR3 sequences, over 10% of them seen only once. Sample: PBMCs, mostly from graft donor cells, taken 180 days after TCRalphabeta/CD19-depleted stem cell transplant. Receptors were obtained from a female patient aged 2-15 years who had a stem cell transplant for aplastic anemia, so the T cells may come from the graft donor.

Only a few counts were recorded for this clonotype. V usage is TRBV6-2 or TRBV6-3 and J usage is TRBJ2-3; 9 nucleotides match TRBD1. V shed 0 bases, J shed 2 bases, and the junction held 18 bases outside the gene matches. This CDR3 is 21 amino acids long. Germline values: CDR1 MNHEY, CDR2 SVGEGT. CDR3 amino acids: CASSYSSFRTGDDLYTDTQYF. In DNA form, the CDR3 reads TGTGCCAGCAGTTACTCGAGTTTCCGGACAGGGGACGACTTATACACAGATACGCAGTATTTT.

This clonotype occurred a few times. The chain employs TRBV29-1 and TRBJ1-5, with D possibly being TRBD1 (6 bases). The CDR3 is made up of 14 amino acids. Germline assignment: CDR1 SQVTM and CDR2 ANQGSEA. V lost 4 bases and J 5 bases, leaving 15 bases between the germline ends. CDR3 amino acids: CSVGNTGRDQPQHF. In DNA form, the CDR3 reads TGCAGCGTTGGGAATACAGGGAGGGATCAGCCCCAGCATTTT.

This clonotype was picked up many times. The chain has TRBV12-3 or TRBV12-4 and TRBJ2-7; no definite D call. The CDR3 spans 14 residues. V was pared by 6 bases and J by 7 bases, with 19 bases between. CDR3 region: CASSSGRSSWEQYF. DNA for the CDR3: TGTGCCAGCAGCTCCGGACGGTCATCCTGGGAGCAGTACTTC.

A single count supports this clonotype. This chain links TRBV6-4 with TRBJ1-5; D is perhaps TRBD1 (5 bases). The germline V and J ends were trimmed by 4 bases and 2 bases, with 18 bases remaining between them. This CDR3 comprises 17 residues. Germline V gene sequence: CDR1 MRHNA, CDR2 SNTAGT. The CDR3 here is CASSGYMGHICNQPQHF. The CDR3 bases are TGTGCCAGCAGTGGTTACATGGGGCATATTTGCAATCAGCCCCAGCATTTT.

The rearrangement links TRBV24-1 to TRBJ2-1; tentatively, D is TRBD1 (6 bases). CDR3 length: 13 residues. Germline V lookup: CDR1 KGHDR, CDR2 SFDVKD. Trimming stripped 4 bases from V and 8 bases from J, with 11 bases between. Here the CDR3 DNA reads TGTGCCACCAGTGACACACAGGGAGATGAGCAGTTCTTC. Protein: CATSDTQGDEQFF.

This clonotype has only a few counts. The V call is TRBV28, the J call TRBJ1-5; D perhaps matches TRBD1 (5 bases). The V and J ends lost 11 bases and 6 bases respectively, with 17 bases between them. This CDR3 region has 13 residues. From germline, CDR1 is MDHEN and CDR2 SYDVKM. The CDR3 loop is CAGGTVSGQPQHF. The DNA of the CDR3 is TGTGCCGGCGGGACGGTTTCGGGTCAGCCCCAGCATTTT.

The CDR3 loop is CASSSGGVNSERTSTDTQYF. CDR3 nucleotides: TGCGCCAGCAGCAGCGGAGGGGTGAACTCCGAACGAACTAGCACAGATACGCAGTATTTT. The chain recombines TRBV10-1 with TRBJ2-3, with D possibly matching TRBD2 (6 bases). The V gene's germline CDR1 is WNHNN and CDR2 SYGVQD (reference sequence). The CDR3 covers 20 residues. Trimming stripped 6 bases from V and 0 bases from J, with 28 bases between.

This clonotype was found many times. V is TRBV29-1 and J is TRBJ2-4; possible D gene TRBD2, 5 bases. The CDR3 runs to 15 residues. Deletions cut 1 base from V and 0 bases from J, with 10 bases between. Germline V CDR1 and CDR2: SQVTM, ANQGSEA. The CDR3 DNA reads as TGCAGCGTTGAAGGAGGGTCCTTAGCCAAAAACATTCAGTACTTC. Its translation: CSVEGGSLAKNIQYF.

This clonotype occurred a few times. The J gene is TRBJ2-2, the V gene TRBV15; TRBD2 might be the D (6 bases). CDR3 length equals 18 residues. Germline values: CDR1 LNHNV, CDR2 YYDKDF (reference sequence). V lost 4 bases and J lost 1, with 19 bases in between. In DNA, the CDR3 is TGTGCCACCAGCATGGACTACCCCAGGCCCTTGAACACCGGGGAGCTGTTTTTT. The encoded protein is CATSMDYPRPLNTGELFF.

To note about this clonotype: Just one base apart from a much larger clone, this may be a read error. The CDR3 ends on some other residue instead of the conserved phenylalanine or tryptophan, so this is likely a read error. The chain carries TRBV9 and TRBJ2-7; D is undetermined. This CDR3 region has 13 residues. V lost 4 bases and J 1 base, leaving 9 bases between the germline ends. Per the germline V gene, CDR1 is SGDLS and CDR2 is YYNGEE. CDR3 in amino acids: CASSNQVSYEQYL. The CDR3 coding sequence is TGTGCCAGCAGCAACCAGGTATCCTACGAGCAGTACCTC.

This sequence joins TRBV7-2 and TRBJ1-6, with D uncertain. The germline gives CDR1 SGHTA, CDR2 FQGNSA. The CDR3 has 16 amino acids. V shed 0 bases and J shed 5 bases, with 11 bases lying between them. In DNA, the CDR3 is TGTGCCAGCAGCTTAGCGCGGGCGGGAAATAATTCACCCCTCCACTTT. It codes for CASSLARAGNNSPLHF.

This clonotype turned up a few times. The CDR3: CSAALAGSSYEQYF. CDR3 nucleotides: TGCAGTGCCGCACTAGCGGGGAGCTCCTACGAGCAGTACTTC. The chain employs TRBV20-1 and TRBJ2-7, with TRBD2 identical over 10 bases. V gave up 6 bases and J gave up 0 bases; unmatched junction bases: 5. The germline CDR1 and CDR2 sequences are DFQATT and SNEGSKA (reference sequence). The CDR3 length is 14 residues.

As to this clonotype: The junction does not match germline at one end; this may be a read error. As DNA, the CDR3 is TGTGCCAGCAGCGTGACCCTGACAGCGAACGCTGAAGCTTTCTTT. It codes for CASSVTLTANAEAFF. The chain recombines TRBV7-2 with TRBJ1-1; D might be TRBD1 (5 bases). This CDR3 region has 15 residues. Per the germline V gene, CDR1 is SGHTA and CDR2 is FQGNSA.

Here the CDR3 reads CASSQVTGRAAGELFF. The CDR3 nucleotides are TGCGCCAGCAGCCAAGTCACGGGGAGGGCCGCCGGGGAGCTGTTTTTT. This chain connects TRBV4-1 to TRBJ2-2; 7 positions match TRBD2. There are 16 residues in the CDR3. The V segment lost 1 base and the J segment 6 bases; nucleotides outside the gene matches: 8. Germline loops: CDR1 MGHRA, CDR2 YSYEKL.

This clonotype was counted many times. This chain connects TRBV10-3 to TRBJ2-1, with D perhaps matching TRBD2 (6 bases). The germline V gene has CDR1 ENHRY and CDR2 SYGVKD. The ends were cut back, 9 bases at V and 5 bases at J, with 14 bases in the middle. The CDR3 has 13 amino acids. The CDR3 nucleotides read TGTGCCATAGCCGGGACTGCCGACAATGAGCAGTTCTTC. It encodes CAIAGTADNEQFF.

In nucleotides, the CDR3 is TGTGCCAGCAGCTTAGGGACAGGGATTGGAGCCACCGGGGAGCTGTTTTTT. Amino acid sequence: CASSLGTGIGATGELFF. This chain links TRBV7-9 with TRBJ2-2; 8 bases align to TRBD1. The CDR3 is made up of 17 amino acids. The junction had 8 bases not matched to a gene; V was cut back by 1 base and J by 4 bases. Germline CDR1 and CDR2: SEHNR and FQNEAQ (reference sequence).

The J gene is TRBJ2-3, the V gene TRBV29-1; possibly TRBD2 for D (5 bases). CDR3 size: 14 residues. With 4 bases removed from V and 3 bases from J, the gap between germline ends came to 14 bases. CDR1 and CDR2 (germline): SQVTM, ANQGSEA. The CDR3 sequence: CSVGRGRETDTQYF. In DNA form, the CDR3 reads TGCAGCGTTGGCCGGGGAAGGGAGACAGATACGCAGTATTTT.

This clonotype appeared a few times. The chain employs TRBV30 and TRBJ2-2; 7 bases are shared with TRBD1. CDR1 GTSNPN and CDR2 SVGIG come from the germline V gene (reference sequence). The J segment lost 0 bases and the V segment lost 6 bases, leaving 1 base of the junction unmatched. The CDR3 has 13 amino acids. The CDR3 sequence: CACDRANTGELFF. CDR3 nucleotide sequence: TGTGCCTGCGACAGGGCGAACACCGGGGAGCTGTTTTTT.

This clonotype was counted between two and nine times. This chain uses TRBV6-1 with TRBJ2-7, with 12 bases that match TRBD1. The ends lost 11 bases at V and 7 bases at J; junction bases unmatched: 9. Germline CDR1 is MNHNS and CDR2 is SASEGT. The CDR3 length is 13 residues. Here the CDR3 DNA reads TGTGCCGGGGGGGACAGGGGGCAGGGGGAGCAGTACTTC. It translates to CAGGDRGQGEQYF.

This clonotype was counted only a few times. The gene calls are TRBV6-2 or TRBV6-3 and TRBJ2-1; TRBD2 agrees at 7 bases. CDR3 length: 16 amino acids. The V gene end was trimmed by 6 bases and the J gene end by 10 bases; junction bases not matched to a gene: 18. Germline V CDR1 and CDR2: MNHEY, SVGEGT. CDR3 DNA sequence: TGTGCCAGCAGCCCCAAGGCTAGCGGACTTCGCCTGGAGCAGTTCTTC. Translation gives CASSPKASGLRLEQFF.

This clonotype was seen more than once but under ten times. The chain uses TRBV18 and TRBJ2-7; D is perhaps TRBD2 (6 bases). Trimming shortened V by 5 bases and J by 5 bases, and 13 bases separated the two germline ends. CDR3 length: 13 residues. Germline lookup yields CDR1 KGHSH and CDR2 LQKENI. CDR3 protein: CASSSTSMDEQYV. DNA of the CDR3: TGTGCCAGCTCATCCACTAGCATGGACGAGCAGTACGTC.

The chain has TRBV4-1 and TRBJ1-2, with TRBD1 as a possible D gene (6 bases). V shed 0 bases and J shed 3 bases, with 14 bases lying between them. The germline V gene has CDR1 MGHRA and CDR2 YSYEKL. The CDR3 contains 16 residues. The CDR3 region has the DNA TGCGCCAGCAGCCAAGACGGGGGGCAGGCCTACTATGGCTACACCTTC. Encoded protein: CASSQDGGQAYYGYTF.

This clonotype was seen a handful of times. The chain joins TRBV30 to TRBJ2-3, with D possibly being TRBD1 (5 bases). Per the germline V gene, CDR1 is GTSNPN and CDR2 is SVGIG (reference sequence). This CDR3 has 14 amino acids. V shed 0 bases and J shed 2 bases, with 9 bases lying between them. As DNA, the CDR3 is TGTGCCTGGAGTGTTGGCAGGGTCACAGATACGCAGTATTTT. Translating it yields CAWSVGRVTDTQYF.

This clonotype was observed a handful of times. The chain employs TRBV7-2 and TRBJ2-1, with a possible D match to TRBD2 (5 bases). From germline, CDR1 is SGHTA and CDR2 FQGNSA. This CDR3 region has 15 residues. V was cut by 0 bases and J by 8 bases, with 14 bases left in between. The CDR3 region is CASSLAPSGIDEQFF. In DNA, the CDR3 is TGTGCCAGCAGCTTAGCCCCCTCCGGGATCGATGAGCAGTTCTTC. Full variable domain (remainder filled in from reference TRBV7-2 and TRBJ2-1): GAGVSQSPSNKVTEKGKDVELRCDPISGHTALYWYRQSLGQGLEFLIYFQGNSAPDKSGLPSDRFSAERTGGSVSTLTIQRTQQEDSAVYLCASSLAPSGIDEQFFGPGTRLTVL.